What follows is one T cell receptor beta chain and its context. What it recognizes is unknown. Produced via immunoSEQ multiplex PCR; TCRdb's table is partial and in-frame only. The sample shows some 330,000 clones, 70% to 90% of them seen only once. Trimming cost V 1 base and J 2 bases, with 10 bases left between them. Germline V gene data show CDR1 as LGHNA and CDR2 as YSLEER. This CDR3 has 15 residues. The entry originates in a study of cytomegalovirus exposure and HLA in healthy donors. Findings and caveats of the study: TCR clusters originating in the first cohort tended to co-occur in the roughly 120 validation repertoires, according to a later analysis.

While the first cohort had fewer than 850 subjects, the donors belonged to the separate validation cohort of over a hundred subjects. The sequence derives from a woman between 18 and 30 years old in good health and CMV-seronegative. This chain uses TRBV4-3 with TRBJ2-3; D gene unclear. Sequenced: PBMCs. The CDR3 spells CASSQGPYTTDTQYF. In DNA, the CDR3 is TGCGCCAGCAGCCAAGGGCCTTACACCACAGATACGCAGTATTTT.